The 23 T cell receptor beta chains below all came from one sample that was sequenced in a study of T-cell reconstitution after alpha-beta-depleted transplantation in children. This sample's TCRbeta library carried unique molecular identifier barcodes. From the PCR reads, TCRdb called clonotypes with MiXCR, one entry per CDR3 protein. The data show 380,000 or so distinct CDR3 sequences, about an eighth seen once. Sequences were derived from PBMCs, sampled from the stem cell graft. The origin of the receptors is a human donor who donated a stem cell graft to a child with Fanconi anemia.

As for this clonotype: This may come from a read error, since a much larger clone is one base off. This sequence joins TRBV19 and TRBJ2-1; no reliable D call. This CDR3 spans 12 amino acids. Germline V gives CDR1 LNHDA, CDR2 SQIVND (reference sequence). The chain's CDR3 is CASSQEGNERFF. Written as DNA, the CDR3 is TGTGCCAGTAGCCAAGAAGGGAATGAGCGGTTCTTC.

Comments on this clonotype: The conserved closing phenylalanine or tryptophan is absent in this CDR3, likely reflecting a read error. The chain carries TRBV5-1 and TRBJ1-3, with no clear D. The CDR3 runs 16 residues. Germline V gives CDR1 SGHRS, CDR2 YFSETQ. V was shortened by 4 bases and J by 0 bases, with 14 bases between the two germline ends. CDR3 region: CASSPTGPSSGNTIYY. For the CDR3, the DNA is TGCGCCAGCAGCCCCACCGGGCCCAGCTCTGGAAACACCATATATTAT.

This clonotype was seen more than once but under ten times. The chain joins TRBV6-2 or TRBV6-3 to TRBJ1-6, with D uncertain. The germline V and J ends were trimmed by 6 bases and 13 bases, with 16 bases remaining between them. This CDR3 spans 13 amino acids. CDR1 MNHEY and CDR2 SVGEGT come from the germline V gene. The CDR3 DNA reads as TGTGCCAGCAGCGGAGGTTTGGTACGGCCCCTCCACTTT. Translating gives CASSGGLVRPLHF.

This clonotype has at least ten counts. This sequence joins TRBV3-1 and TRBJ2-5; TRBD2 is a possible D gene (5 bases). Germline-derived CDR1 and CDR2 are LGHDT and YNNKEL (reference sequence). This CDR3 is built from 13 residues. Trimming removed 1 base at V and 4 bases at J, with 7 bases between. The CDR3 DNA reads as TGTGCCAGCAGCCAAGTAGAGGGAGAGACCCAGTACTTC. Protein sequence: CASSQVEGETQYF.

This clonotype was detected a few times. The rearrangement links TRBV4-2 to TRBJ1-2; the D is unclear. The V gene lost 1 base and the J gene lost 8 bases, with 11 bases spanning the gap. The CDR3 is made up of 13 amino acids. Germline V gene sequence: CDR1 LGHNA, CDR2 YNFKEQ. Here the CDR3 reads CASSQGTLRGYTF. As DNA, the CDR3 is TGTGCCAGCAGCCAAGGAACCCTGAGAGGCTACACCTTC.

The genes are TRBV13 and TRBJ1-2; D remains ambiguous. Germline V gene lookup returns CDR1 PRHDT and CDR2 FYEKMQ (reference sequence). The CDR3 spans 12 residues. Trimming cost V 5 bases and J 4 bases, with 8 bases left between them. The CDR3 region is CASSMRTYGYTF. The CDR3 bases are TGTGCCAGCAGCATGAGGACCTATGGCTACACCTTC.

This clonotype has a handful of counts. A read error may account for a junction end that differs from germline. The chain couples TRBV4-3 to TRBJ2-2, with D unclear. The germline CDR1 and CDR2 sequences are LGHNA and YSLEER. This CDR3 comprises 15 residues. This chain's CDR3 is CASIQDLASTGELFF. The CDR3 region has the DNA TGCGCCAGCATCCAAGATCTCGCGAGCACCGGGGAGCTGTTTTTT.

This clonotype occurred many times. This chain connects TRBV20-1 to TRBJ1-5; D call uncertain. Trimming took off 3 bases at V and 4 bases at J, with 10 bases between the two ends. Germline CDR1 reads DFQATT; CDR2 reads SNEGSKA (reference sequence). The CDR3 is made up of 13 amino acids. CDR3 protein: CSASRGENQPQHF. Here the CDR3 DNA reads TGCAGTGCTAGTCGCGGTGAGAATCAGCCCCAGCATTTT.

This clonotype was seen only a few times. This chain uses TRBV18 with TRBJ1-1; the D gene is possibly TRBD1 (5 bases). The germline V gene encodes CDR1 KGHSH and CDR2 LQKENI. V gave up 5 bases and J gave up 0 bases, with 19 bases separating them. CDR3 length: 17 residues. Here the CDR3 DNA reads TGTGCCAGCTCATCCTCTGGGGGGAGGCTTATGAACACTGAAGCTTTCTTT. This translates into CASSSSGGRLMNTEAFF.

This clonotype was seen a few times. The rearrangement joins TRBV12-3 or TRBV12-4 to TRBJ2-2, with 7 positions matching TRBD2. The trim removed 1 base at V and 6 bases at J, leaving 11 bases unmatched. The CDR3 runs 17 residues. CDR3 coding DNA: TGTGCCAGCAGTTTAGGGCGGGGGAGGTCCCGGGCCGGGGAGCTGTTTTTT. As protein: CASSLGRGRSRAGELFF.

This clonotype came up a few times. The V and J genes are TRBV6-5 and TRBJ1-6, with no clear D. V dropped 2 bases and J dropped 6 bases, with 11 bases sitting between them. CDR3 size: 15 residues. Per germline, CDR1 MNHEY and CDR2 SVGAGI. CDR3 DNA sequence: TGTGCCAGCAGTTACGGAAACAGCCTTAATTCACCCCTCCACTTT. Protein: CASSYGNSLNSPLHF.

This clonotype came up a few times. The chain carries TRBV12-3 or TRBV12-4 and TRBJ2-1; D is perhaps TRBD2 (6 bases). The CDR3 extends over 15 amino acids. Trimming stripped 7 bases from V and 0 bases from J, with 13 bases between. The chain's CDR3 is CASNTASASYNEQFF. The CDR3 DNA follows: TGTGCCAGCAACACAGCTAGCGCCTCCTACAATGAGCAGTTCTTC.

This clonotype has just a few counts. V is TRBV9 and J is TRBJ2-1; no definite D call. Germline assignment: CDR1 SGDLS and CDR2 YYNGEE. Trimming cost V 9 bases and J 2 bases, with 18 bases left between them. The CDR3 sequence is 15 residues long. CDR3 amino acids: CANQRPGAPYNEQFF. The CDR3 nucleotides read TGTGCCAATCAGCGTCCTGGTGCTCCCTACAATGAGCAGTTCTTC. Full variable domain (rest looked up from reference TRBV9 and TRBJ2-1): DSGVTQTPKHLITATGQRVTLRCSPRSGDLSVYWYQQSLDQGLQFLIQYYNGEERAKGNILERFSAQQFPDLHSELNLSSLELGDSALYFCANQRPGAPYNEQFFGPGTRLTVL.

The V gene is TRBV5-1, the J gene TRBJ2-5; TRBD2 aligns across 9 bases. The CDR3 contains 14 residues. Germline CDR1 is SGHRS and CDR2 is YFSETQ. V trimming: 3 bases; J trimming: 5 bases; junction bases outside the gene matches: 5. Here the CDR3 reads CASSYSGGQETQYF. CDR3 bases: TGCGCCAGCAGCTATAGCGGGGGACAGGAGACCCAGTACTTC.

In this sample, this clonotype turned up many times. The chain uses TRBV29-1 and TRBJ2-1, with a tentative D call TRBD2 (5 bases). CDR3 length equals 14 residues. The germline V and J ends were trimmed by 6 bases and 9 bases, with 21 bases remaining between them. Germline CDR1 is SQVTM and CDR2 is ANQGSEA. CDR3 nucleotide sequence: TGCAGCGTCAATGGCGAGGGATTACTTCGTGAGCAGTTCTTC. This sequence encodes CSVNGEGLLREQFF.

The table lists this clonotype with many counts. This chain's CDR3 is CASSLGIQPQHF. CDR3 nucleotides: TGTGCCAGCAGTTTAGGTATTCAGCCCCAGCATTTT. V and J are TRBV12-3 or TRBV12-4 and TRBJ1-5; no clear D. The CDR3 has 12 amino acids. V was shortened by 1 base and J by 6 bases, with 4 bases between the two germline ends.

This clonotype was counted a few times. The chain has TRBV7-8 and TRBJ2-5; TRBD2 agrees at 7 bases. CDR3 length: 13 residues. Trimming at V came to 5 bases and at J to 5 bases, leaving 5 bases not matched to a gene. Per germline, CDR1 SGHVS and CDR2 FQNEAQ. The CDR3 sequence is CASSPRGVETQYF. DNA of the CDR3: TGTGCCAGCAGCCCCCGGGGGGTGGAGACCCAGTACTTC.

This clonotype was detected only a few times. The chain couples TRBV5-1 to TRBJ2-1; D is perhaps TRBD1 (5 bases). V was shortened by 2 bases and J by 7 bases, with 10 bases between the two germline ends. The CDR3 runs to 13 residues. The germline CDR1 and CDR2 sequences are SGHRS and YFSETQ. The chain's CDR3 is CASSFKGVNEQFF. The CDR3 region has the DNA TGCGCCAGCAGCTTTAAAGGGGTGAATGAGCAGTTCTTC.

The chain employs TRBV7-8 and TRBJ2-5; D is uncertain. Trimming removed 5 bases at V and 4 bases at J, with 14 bases between. This CDR3 has 14 amino acids. Germline V gene sequence: CDR1 SGHVS, CDR2 FQNEAQ. The CDR3 DNA is TGTGCCAGCAGCAGACGACTGGCTATAGAGACCCAGTACTTC. The encoded protein is CASSRRLAIETQYF.

The chain carries TRBV7-9 and TRBJ2-7, with TRBD2 identical over 8 bases. Trimming at V came to 4 bases and at J to 4 bases, leaving 12 bases not matched to a gene. Germline values: CDR1 SEHNR, CDR2 FQNEAQ (reference sequence). The CDR3 loop spans 16 amino acids. CDR3 protein: CASSSGTRGGFYEQYF. The DNA for the CDR3 is TGTGCCAGCAGCTCCGGGACTCGCGGGGGGTTTTACGAGCAGTACTTC.

The table lists this clonotype with a few counts. The rearrangement joins TRBV7-9 to TRBJ2-2; 10 bases line up with TRBD2. The germline V gene has CDR1 SEHNR and CDR2 FQNEAQ (reference sequence). V gave up 5 bases and J gave up 7 bases; unmatched junction bases: 10. The CDR3 runs 16 residues. The CDR3 loop reads CASSPSGGLSIGELFF. CDR3 coding DNA: TGTGCCAGCAGCCCTAGCGGGGGCCTGTCAATCGGGGAGCTGTTTTTT.

This clonotype was counted only a few times. The chain has TRBV20-1 and TRBJ2-1; a weak D match, TRBD2 (6 bases). Germline V gene lookup returns CDR1 DFQATT and CDR2 SNEGSKA (reference sequence). The CDR3 has 15 residues. V lost 1 base and J 7 bases, leaving 17 bases between the germline ends. The CDR3 DNA follows: TGCAGTGCTAGAGCCACGGGGAGGTTACTAAATGAGCAGTTCTTC. Translated, it gives CSARATGRLLNEQFF.

This clonotype was counted ten times or more. This sequence joins TRBV29-1 and TRBJ2-7; a weak D match, TRBD2 (7 bases). CDR3 length equals 14 residues. From germline, CDR1 is SQVTM and CDR2 ANQGSEA. Trimming removed 5 bases from V and 5 bases from J, with 19 bases in between. DNA of the CDR3: TGCAGCGTTTGGGGGGGGCGCGGAGTGGACGAGCAGTACTTC. This translates into CSVWGGRGVDEQYF.